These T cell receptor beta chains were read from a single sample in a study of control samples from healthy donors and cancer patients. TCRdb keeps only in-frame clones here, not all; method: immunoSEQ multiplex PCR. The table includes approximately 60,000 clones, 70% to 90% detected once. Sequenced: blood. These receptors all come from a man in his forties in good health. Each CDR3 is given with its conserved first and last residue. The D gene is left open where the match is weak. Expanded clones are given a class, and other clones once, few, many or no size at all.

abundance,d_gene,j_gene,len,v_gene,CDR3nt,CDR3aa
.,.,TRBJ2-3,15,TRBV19,TGTGCCAGTAGTTTTGACGGGACCCGCACAGATACGCAGTATTTT,CASSFDGTRTDTQYF
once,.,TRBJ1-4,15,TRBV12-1,TGTGCCAGCAGCTCTCAGGTGGCGACTAATGAAAAACTGTTTTTT,CASSSQVATNEKLFF
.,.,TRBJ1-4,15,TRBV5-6,TGTGCCAGCAGCTTGGTTTCACGCGGGAATGAAAAACTGTTTTTT,CASSLVSRGNEKLFF
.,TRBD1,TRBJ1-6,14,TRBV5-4,TGTGCCAGCAACACTCAGGGGGCGAATTCACCCCTCCACTTT,CASNTQGANSPLHF
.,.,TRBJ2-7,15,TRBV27,TGTGCCAGCAGTTTACGGCTCTCCACATCCTACGAGCAGTACTTC,CASSLRLSTSYEQYF
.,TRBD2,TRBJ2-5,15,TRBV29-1,TGCAGCGTGGGGACTAGCGGGGGATCGGGGGAGACCCAGTACTTC,CSVGTSGGSGETQYF
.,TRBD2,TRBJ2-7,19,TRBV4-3,TGCGCCAGCAGCCAAGACTTTTCGCGGGGGACTAGCGGGAGGTACGAGCAGTACTTC,CASSQDFSRGTSGRYEQYF
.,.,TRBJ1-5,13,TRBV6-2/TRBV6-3,TGTGCCAGCAGCCCCGGTTGGAATCAGCCCCAGCATTTT,CASSPGWNQPQHF
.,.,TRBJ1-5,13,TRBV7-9,TGTGCCAGCAGCTTAAAGGGTAATCAGCCCCAGCATTTT,CASSLKGNQPQHF
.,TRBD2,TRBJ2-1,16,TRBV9,TGTGCCAGCAGCGTAGCACCTGGCGGGAGTATCTATGAGCAGTTCTTC,CASSVAPGGSIYEQFF
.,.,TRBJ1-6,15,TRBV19,TGTGCCAGTAGTATTAAGAGGACGGGGAATTCACCCCTCCACTTT,CASSIKRTGNSPLHF
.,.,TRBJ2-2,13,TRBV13,TGTGCCAGCAGCTCTTACAGAACCGGGGAGCTGTTTTTT,CASSSYRTGELFF
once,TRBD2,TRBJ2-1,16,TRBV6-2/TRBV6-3,TGTGCCAGCAGTTACTCCACTAGCGGGAGTATAAATGAGCAGTTCTTC,CASSYSTSGSINEQFF
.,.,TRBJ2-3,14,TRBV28,TGTGCCAGCAGTTTAGGGGCTAGCACAGATACGCAGTATTTT,CASSLGASTDTQYF
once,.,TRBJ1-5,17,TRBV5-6,TGTGCCAGCAGCTTGGTGGGAGGGGATCAGAGCAATCAGCCCCAGCATTTT,CASSLVGGDQSNQPQHF
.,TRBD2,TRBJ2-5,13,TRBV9,TGTGCCAGCAGCGCAGGGACTACAGGGACCCAGTACTTC,CASSAGTTGTQYF
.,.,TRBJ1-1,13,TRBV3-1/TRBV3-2,TGTGCCAGCAGCCCCAACCGGAACACTGAAGCTTTCTTT,CASSPNRNTEAFF
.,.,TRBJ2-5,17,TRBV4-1,TGCGCCAGCAGCCAAGATCTTATTGAAAAAATTCAAGAGACCCAGTACTTC,CASSQDLIEKIQETQYF
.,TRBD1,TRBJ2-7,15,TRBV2,TGTGCCAGCAGTGGGGGGACAGGGGCTCTGAACGAGCAGTACTTC,CASSGGTGALNEQYF
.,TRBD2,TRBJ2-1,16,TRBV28,TGTGCCAGCAGTTCCTCAATAGCGGGAGGGCGCCCGGAGCAGTTCTTC,CASSSSIAGGRPEQFF
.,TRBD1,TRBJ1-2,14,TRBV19,TGTGCCAGTACCCCAGGTGGGACAGACTATGGCTACACCTTC,CASTPGGTDYGYTF
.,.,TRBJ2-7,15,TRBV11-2,TGTGCCAGCAGCTTAGATCCGAGCTGGGCCGACGAGCAGTACTTC,CASSLDPSWADEQYF
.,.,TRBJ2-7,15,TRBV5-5,TGTGCCAGCAGCTCGAGTGGGAATATTCTAGGGGAGCAGTACTTC,CASSSSGNILGEQYF
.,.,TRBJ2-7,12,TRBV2,TGTGCCAGCCGTCCAGGTACCTACGAGCAGTACTTC,CASRPGTYEQYF
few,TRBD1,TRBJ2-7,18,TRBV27,TGTGCCAGCAGTCCATGGGGACAGGGGAAAGGTGGTATCAACGAGCAGTACTTC,CASSPWGQGKGGINEQYF
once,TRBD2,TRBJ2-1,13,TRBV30,TGTGCCTGGAGTGGGCGAGCGGGGGGCGTGCAGTTCTTC,CAWSGRAGGVQFF
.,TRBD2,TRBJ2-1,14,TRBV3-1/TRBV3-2,TGTGCCAGCAGGGGACTAGCGGGTCTCAATGAGCAGTTCTTC,CASRGLAGLNEQFF
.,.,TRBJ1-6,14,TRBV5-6,TGTGCCAGCAGCACCGGGACATCCAATTCACCCCTCCACTTT,CASSTGTSNSPLHF
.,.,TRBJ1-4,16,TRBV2,TGTGCCAGCAGTGTAACAGGCTCCGACATTAATGAAAAACTGTTTTTT,CASSVTGSDINEKLFF
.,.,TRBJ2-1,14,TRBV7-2,TGTGCCAGCAGCCGCCGCCGGGGCAACAATGAGCAGTTCTTC,CASSRRRGNNEQFF
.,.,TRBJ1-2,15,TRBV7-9,TGTGCCAGCAGCCCCCGTTTCGACGGGAACTATGGCTACACCTTC,CASSPRFDGNYGYTF
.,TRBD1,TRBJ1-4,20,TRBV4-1,TGCGCCAGCAGCCAAGGACAGGGACTTCTCCAGCAACTGACTAATGAAAAACTGTTTTTT,CASSQGQGLLQQLTNEKLFF
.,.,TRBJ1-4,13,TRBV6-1,TGTGCCAGCAGTGAACAGGATTTTGAAAAACTGTTTTTT,CASSEQDFEKLFF
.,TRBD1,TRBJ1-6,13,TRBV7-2,TGTGCCAGCAGCTTAGGGGGACAGGGACCCCTCCACTTT,CASSLGGQGPLHF
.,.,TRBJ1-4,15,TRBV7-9,TGTGCCAGCAGCTTAGCCAGCCCAACTAATGAAAAACTGTTTTTT,CASSLASPTNEKLFF
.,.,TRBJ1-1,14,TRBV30,TGTGCCTGGAGTGTAGGCTTGCGGTCCACTGAAGCTTTCTTT,CAWSVGLRSTEAFF
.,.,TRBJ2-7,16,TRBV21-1,TGTGCCAGCAGCCTTGAACAGGGGGTACGTTCCTACGAGCAGTACTTC,CASSLEQGVRSYEQYF
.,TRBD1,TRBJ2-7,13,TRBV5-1,TGCGCCAGCAATACGGGACAGTCCTACGAGCAGTACTTC,CASNTGQSYEQYF
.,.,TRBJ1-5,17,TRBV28,TGTGCCAGCAGCCGGGACCACCGCACAGGTAGCAATCAGCCCCAGCATTTT,CASSRDHRTGSNQPQHF
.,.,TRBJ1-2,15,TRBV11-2,TGTGCCAGCAGCTTTGGCGGTGCGGCTTCTAATGGCTACACCTTC,CASSFGGAASNGYTF